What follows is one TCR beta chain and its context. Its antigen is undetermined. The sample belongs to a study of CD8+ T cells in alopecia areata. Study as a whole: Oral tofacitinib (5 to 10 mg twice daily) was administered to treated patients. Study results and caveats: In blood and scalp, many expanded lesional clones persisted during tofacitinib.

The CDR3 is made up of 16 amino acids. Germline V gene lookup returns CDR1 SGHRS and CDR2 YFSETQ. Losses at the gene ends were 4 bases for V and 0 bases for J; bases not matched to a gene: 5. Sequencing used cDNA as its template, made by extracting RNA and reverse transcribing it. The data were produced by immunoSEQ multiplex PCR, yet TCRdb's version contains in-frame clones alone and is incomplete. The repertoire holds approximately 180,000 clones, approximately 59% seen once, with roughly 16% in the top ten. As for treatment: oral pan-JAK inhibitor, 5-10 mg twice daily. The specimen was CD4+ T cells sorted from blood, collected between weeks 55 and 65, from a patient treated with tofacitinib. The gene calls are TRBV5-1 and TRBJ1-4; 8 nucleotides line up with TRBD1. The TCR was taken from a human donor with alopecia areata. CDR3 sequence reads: CASSPGQGATNEKLFF. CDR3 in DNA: TGCGCCAGCAGCCCAGGACAGGGTGCAACTAATGAAAAACTGTTTTTT.